This TCR beta chain comes out of a study of neurological immune-mediated disorders. Regarding the study as a whole: Falling below healthy controls, multiple sclerosis showed the least TCR clonal expansion, while HTLV-1-associated myelopathy showed the most.

This clonotype was found many times. The antigen is not known. TCRdb reanalysed the 5' RACE reads using MiXCR and keeps one entry per CDR3 protein. The sample comprises 55,000 to 70,000 distinct CDR3 sequences, roughly 10% of which are singletons, and 1.8% rests with the top ten. Unsorted libraries were generated from 2 million PBMCs held at -80 degrees C. This clonotype was obtained from a man aged 60 to 75 in good health. Sequencing input: PBMCs.

CDR3 in amino acids: CSVVGGGHEQFF. Written as DNA, the CDR3 is TGCAGCGTTGTGGGGGGAGGCCATGAGCAGTTCTTC. The chain is built from TRBV29-1 and TRBJ2-1; a weak D match, TRBD2 (6 bases). The V gene lost 4 bases and the J gene lost 8 bases, with 12 bases spanning the gap. The CDR3 totals 12 residues. The germline V gene encodes CDR1 SQVTM and CDR2 ANQGSEA.